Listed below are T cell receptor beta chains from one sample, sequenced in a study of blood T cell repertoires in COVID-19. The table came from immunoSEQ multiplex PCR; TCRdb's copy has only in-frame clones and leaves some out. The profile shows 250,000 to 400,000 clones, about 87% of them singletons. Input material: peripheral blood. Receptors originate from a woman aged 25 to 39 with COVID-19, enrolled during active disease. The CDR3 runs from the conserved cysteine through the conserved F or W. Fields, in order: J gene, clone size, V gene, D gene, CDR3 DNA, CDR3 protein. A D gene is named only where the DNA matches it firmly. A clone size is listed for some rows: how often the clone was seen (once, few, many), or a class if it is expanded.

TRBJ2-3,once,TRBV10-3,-,TGTGCCATCAGTGATTTCCCCCCCGCGGGCACAGATACGCAGTATTTT,CAISDFPPAGTDTQYF
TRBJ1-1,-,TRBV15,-,TGTGCCACCAGCAGAAACAGGGTGACTGAAGCTTTCTTT,CATSRNRVTEAFF
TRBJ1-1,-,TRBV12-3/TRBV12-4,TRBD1,TGTGCCAGCACAGGGGGCGCGATGGGCGAAGCTTTCTTT,CASTGGAMGEAFF
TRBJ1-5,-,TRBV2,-,TGTGCCAGCAGCAAAGGGGCAGGCAATCAGCCCCAGCATTTT,CASSKGAGNQPQHF
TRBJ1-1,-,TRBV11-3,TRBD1,TGTGCCAGCAGCATGGGACAGGGCGAAGCTTTCTTT,CASSMGQGEAFF
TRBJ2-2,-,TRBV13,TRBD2,TGTGCCAGCAGCTACCCTAGCGGGGCGAACACCGGGGAGCTGTTTTTT,CASSYPSGANTGELFF
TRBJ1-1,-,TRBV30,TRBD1,TGTGCCTGGAGAGTCGGGGGGACAGGGGCCACTGAAGCTTTCTTT,CAWRVGGTGATEAFF
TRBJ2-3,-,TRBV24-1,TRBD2,TGTGCCACCAGTGAGGCACTAGCGGGGGCGGATACGCAGTATTTT,CATSEALAGADTQYF
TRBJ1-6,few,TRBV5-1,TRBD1,TGCGCCAGCAGCTTGGCGGGACAGGGGGGCTCCTATAATTCACCCCTCCACTTT,CASSLAGQGGSYNSPLHF
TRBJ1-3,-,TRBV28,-,TGTGCCAGCAGTTTATTTACAGGAACTTTCTCTGGAAACACCATATATTTT,CASSLFTGTFSGNTIYF
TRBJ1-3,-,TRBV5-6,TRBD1,TGTGCCAGCAGCTACCTAGGGGGCGTTTTGGAAAACACCATATATTTT,CASSYLGGVLENTIYF
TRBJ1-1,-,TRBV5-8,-,TGTGCCAGCAGCTTGGTGAGGGTGACTGAAGCTTTCTTT,CASSLVRVTEAFF
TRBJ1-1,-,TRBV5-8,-,TGTGCCAGCAGGCATTACAGGAGAGACACTGAAGCTTTCTTT,CASRHYRRDTEAFF
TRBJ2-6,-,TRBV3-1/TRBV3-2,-,TGTGCCAGCAGCCAAGGCCTGGGGAGCTCTGGGGCCAACGTCCTGACTTTC,CASSQGLGSSGANVLTF
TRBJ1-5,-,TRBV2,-,TGTGCCAGCAGGAAGGAGTTGAGCAATCAGCCCCAGCATTTT,CASRKELSNQPQHF
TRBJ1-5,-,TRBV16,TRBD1,TGTGCCAGCAGCCAAGAGACAGGGTTTAACAATCAGCCCCAGCATTTT,CASSQETGFNNQPQHF
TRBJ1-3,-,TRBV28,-,TGTGCCAGCAGCTTAGGGACACCCGGAAACACCATATATTTT,CASSLGTPGNTIYF
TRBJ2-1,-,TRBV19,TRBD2,TGTGCCAGTAGTCTCACTCCGGGACTAGCGGCCAATGAGCAGTTCTTC,CASSLTPGLAANEQFF
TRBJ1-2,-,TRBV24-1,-,TGTGCCACCAGTGAACTCAAGGGGCATGGCTACACCTTC,CATSELKGHGYTF
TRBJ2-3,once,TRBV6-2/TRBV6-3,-,TGTGCCAGCAGTTATACAGGGAGCACAGATACGCAGTATTTT,CASSYTGSTDTQYF
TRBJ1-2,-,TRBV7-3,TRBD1,TGTGCCAGCAGCTGGACAGGGATGGATGGCTACACCTTC,CASSWTGMDGYTF
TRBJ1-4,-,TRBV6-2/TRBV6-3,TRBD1,TGTGCCAGCAGCCCGACAGGGGTAAAACTGTTTTTT,CASSPTGVKLFF
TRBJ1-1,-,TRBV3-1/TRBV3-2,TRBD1,TGTGCCAGCAGCCTAACTACAGGGGGTTTGAACACTGAAGCTTTCTTT,CASSLTTGGLNTEAFF
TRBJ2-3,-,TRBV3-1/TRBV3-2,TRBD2,TGTGCCAGCAGCCAAGTCCAACTAGCGGGTTTTACTAGCACAGATACGCAGTATTTT,CASSQVQLAGFTSTDTQYF
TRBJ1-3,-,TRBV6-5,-,TGTGCCGGCCAAGGACAGCCTCGAAACACCATATATTTT,CAGQGQPRNTIYF
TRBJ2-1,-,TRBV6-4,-,TGTGCCAGCAGTGACAGCTACGATTACAATGAGCAGTTCTTC,CASSDSYDYNEQFF
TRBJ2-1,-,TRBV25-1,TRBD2,TGTGCCAGCAGTGAGTCTAGCGGGGGCCGTAGCTCCTACAATGAGCAGTTCTTC,CASSESSGGRSSYNEQFF
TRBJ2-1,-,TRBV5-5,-,TGTGCCAGCAGCTTGTTAGGACAGTTCGGGAATGAGCAGTTCTTC,CASSLLGQFGNEQFF
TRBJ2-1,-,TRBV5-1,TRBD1,TGCGCCAGCAGCCGGGTCCCCGGGACAGGGGTCGACAATGAGCAGTTCTTC,CASSRVPGTGVDNEQFF
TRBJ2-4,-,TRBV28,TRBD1,TGTGCCAGCAGTGGGGACAGATATCTAGCCAAAAACATTCAGTACTTC,CASSGDRYLAKNIQYF
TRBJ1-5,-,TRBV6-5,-,TGTGCCAGCAGTTACTCTGGGCGTCAGCCCCAGCATTTT,CASSYSGRQPQHF
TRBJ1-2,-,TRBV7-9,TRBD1,TGTGCCAGCAGCTTACTCTTACAGGGGGCGAGTGGCTACACCTTC,CASSLLLQGASGYTF
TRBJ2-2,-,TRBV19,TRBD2,TGTGCCAGTAACGGGGGACTATCGGTGGTGGCCGGGGAGCTGTTTTTT,CASNGGLSVVAGELFF
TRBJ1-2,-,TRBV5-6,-,TGTGCCAGCAGCTTGCTCGGAGTTAACTATGGCTACACCTTC,CASSLLGVNYGYTF
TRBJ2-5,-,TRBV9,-,TGTGCCAGCAGCCCTGAAAACCCAGGCCAAGAGACCCAGTACTTC,CASSPENPGQETQYF
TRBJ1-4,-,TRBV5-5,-,TGTGCCAGCAGCACCCGGACCGCGGGGAATGAAAAACTGTTTTTT,CASSTRTAGNEKLFF
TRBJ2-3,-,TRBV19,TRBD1,TGTGCCAGTAGTGTACGGACAGGGACAGATACGCAGTATTTT,CASSVRTGTDTQYF
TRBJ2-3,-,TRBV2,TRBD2,TGTGCCGGTGGCGGGGGGGCGGCAGATACGCAGTATTTT,CAGGGGAADTQYF
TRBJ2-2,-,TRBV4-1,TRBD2,TGCGCCAGCAGCCTTATTCCCCTAGCGGGGGGCGTCACCGGGGAGCTGTTTTTT,CASSLIPLAGGVTGELFF
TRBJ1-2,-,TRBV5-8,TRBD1,TGTGCCAGCCGAAGGGACAGGGTGTATGGCTACACCTTC,CASRRDRVYGYTF
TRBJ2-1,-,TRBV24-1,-,TGTGCCACAGGGCTCGGCGGGGATGGGCACAATGAGCAGTTCTTC,CATGLGGDGHNEQFF
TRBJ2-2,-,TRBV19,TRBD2,TGTGCCAGTATGGCGGGAGCCGGGGAGCTGTTTTTT,CASMAGAGELFF
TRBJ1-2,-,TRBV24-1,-,TGTGCCACCAGTGAGACCGGGACACCCAGCTACACCTTC,CATSETGTPSYTF
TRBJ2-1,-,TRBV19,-,TGTGCCAGTGCAGTGGGGGCGGTTTACAATGAGCAGTTCTTC,CASAVGAVYNEQFF
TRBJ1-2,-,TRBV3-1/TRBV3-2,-,TGTGCCAGCAGCCAAGATCCCGGGACTCATGGCTACACCTTC,CASSQDPGTHGYTF
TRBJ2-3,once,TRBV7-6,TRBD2,TGTGCCAGCAGCCTCATGAGTAGCGGGGGGGATACGCAGTATTTT,CASSLMSSGGDTQYF
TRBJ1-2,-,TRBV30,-,TGTGCCTGGAGTGTTTGGGGGCGCGACTATGGCTACACCTTC,CAWSVWGRDYGYTF
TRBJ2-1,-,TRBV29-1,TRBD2,TGCAGCGTTGTCCCAGCGGGGGCTTACAATGAGCAGTTCTTC,CSVVPAGAYNEQFF
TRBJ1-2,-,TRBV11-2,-,TGTGCCAGCAGCTTAGATACAGGGACCTATGGCTACACCTTC,CASSLDTGTYGYTF
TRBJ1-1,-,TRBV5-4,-,TGTGCCAGCAGCTCCTACACTGAAGCTTTCTTT,CASSSYTEAFF